The 27 T cell receptor beta chains given below trace back to one sample, sequenced in a study of blood T cell repertoires in COVID-19. Libraries were prepared by immunoSEQ multiplex PCR; TCRdb keeps only in-frame clonotypes and omits some of them. Seen here are 98,000 or so clones, about two thirds observed once, and the top ten hold 1.8%. Sequences were obtained from peripheral blood. Source of these receptors: a woman between 40 and 55 years old with acute or convalescent COVID-19.

This chain connects TRBV7-3 to TRBJ2-1; 11 positions match TRBD2. V gave up 1 base and J gave up 10 bases; unmatched junction bases: 6. Germline V lookup: CDR1 SGHTA, CDR2 FQGTGA. This CDR3 has 15 residues. The CDR3 bases are TGTGCCAGCAGCTTAATAGCGGGGGGGACCCACGAGCAGTTCTTC. It specifies CASSLIAGGTHEQFF.

This clone showed up just once. CDR3: CASMSGQGAGELFF. CDR3 DNA sequence: TGTGCCAGCATGAGCGGACAGGGGGCCGGGGAGCTGTTTTTT. This rearrangement joins TRBV28 to TRBJ2-2; 10 nucleotides align to TRBD1. This CDR3 spans 14 amino acids. The trim removed 7 bases at V and 6 bases at J, leaving 5 bases unmatched. Germline V lookup: CDR1 MDHEN, CDR2 SYDVKM.

The chain uses TRBV7-9 and TRBJ2-1; maybe TRBD1 (5 bases). With 3 bases removed from V and 5 bases from J, the gap between germline ends came to 8 bases. This CDR3 contains 13 residues. Germline values: CDR1 SEHNR, CDR2 FQNEAQ (reference sequence). CDR3 loop: CASSFRTNNEQFF. The CDR3 nucleotides are TGTGCCAGCAGCTTTCGGACAAACAATGAGCAGTTCTTC.

V is TRBV30 and J is TRBJ1-5; TRBD1 matches at 7 bases. Germline V gene sequence: CDR1 GTSNPN, CDR2 SVGIG (reference sequence). V lost 8 bases and J lost 5; bases outside the gene matches: 12. This CDR3 has 14 amino acids. The CDR3 spells CALATVQGHQPQHF. The CDR3 DNA reads TGTGCCCTGGCCACGGTACAGGGGCATCAGCCCCAGCATTTT.

This clone was seen a single time. This chain connects TRBV28 to TRBJ2-5, with a possible D match to TRBD1 (6 bases). Germline V gene data show CDR1 as MDHEN and CDR2 as SYDVKM. V was pared by 4 bases and J by 7 bases, with 19 bases between. This CDR3 has 15 residues. CDR3 bases: TGTGCCAGCAGTTCCACAGGGCTCGCCCCAAGGACCCAGTACTTC. Amino acids: CASSSTGLAPRTQYF.

The J gene is TRBJ1-1, the V gene TRBV15; 7 bases agree with TRBD1. The CDR3 runs to 14 residues. Germline CDR1 is LNHNV and CDR2 is YYDKDF (reference sequence). V lost 4 bases to trimming and J lost 5 bases; unmatched junction nucleotides: 7. The CDR3 protein is CATSIKQGSTEAFF. In nucleotides, the CDR3 is TGTGCCACCAGCATAAAACAGGGGTCTACTGAAGCTTTCTTT.

This chain connects TRBV6-5 to TRBJ1-5; TRBD1 is a possible D gene (5 bases). Germline CDR1 and CDR2: MNHEY and SVGAGI. The CDR3 sequence is 14 residues long. V lost 3 bases, J lost 5 bases, and 11 bases lay in between. The CDR3 nucleotides read TGTGCCAGCAGTTATTCCAGGGTCCATCAGCCCCAGCATTTT. This sequence encodes CASSYSRVHQPQHF.

J is TRBJ1-5 and V is TRBV24-1; 7 nucleotides agree with TRBD1. The length of the CDR3 is 14 residues. CDR1 and CDR2 (germline): KGHDR, SFDVKD. V lost 9 bases to trimming and J lost 4 bases; unmatched junction nucleotides: 8. CDR3 DNA sequence: TGTGCCACCCCTGATAGGGGGCCTAATCAGCCCCAGCATTTT. Protein: CATPDRGPNQPQHF.

This clone was found many times. The chain uses TRBV28 and TRBJ1-3, with D possibly being TRBD1 (6 bases). CDR1 MDHEN and CDR2 SYDVKM come from the germline V gene. V was shortened by 3 bases and J by 3 bases, with 9 bases between the two germline ends. The CDR3 is 14 amino acids. This chain's CDR3 is CASSFGTLGNTIYF. The DNA for the CDR3 is TGTGCCAGCAGTTTCGGGACACTTGGAAACACCATATATTTT.

The V gene is TRBV10-3, the J gene TRBJ2-7; 10 bases map to TRBD1. Germline V gene data show CDR1 as ENHRY and CDR2 as SYGVKD. J was trimmed by 5 bases and V by 6 bases; bases with no gene match: 13. The CDR3 spans 16 residues. The CDR3 DNA follows: TGTGCCATCAGGGCCGATAAGACAGGGGGCAGAGACGAGCAGTACTTC. Amino acid sequence: CAIRADKTGGRDEQYF.

J is TRBJ2-3 and V is TRBV28; weak D call: TRBD1 (5 bases). The CDR3 length is 14 residues. From germline, CDR1 is MDHEN and CDR2 SYDVKM. Trimming removed 5 bases at V and 3 bases at J, with 12 bases between. CDR3 coding DNA: TGTGCCAGCAGTCTTTTGACAGATACAGATACGCAGTATTTT. This gives the protein CASSLLTDTDTQYF. Variable domain in full (rest from reference TRBV28 and TRBJ2-3): DVKVTQSSRYLVKRTGEKVFLECVQDMDHENMFWYRQDPGLGLRLIYFSYDVKMKEKGDIPEGYSVSREKKERFSLILESASTNQTSMYLCASSLLTDTDTQYFGPGTRLTVL.

This rearrangement joins TRBV27 to TRBJ2-2, with D perhaps TRBD2 (6 bases). V lost 7 bases, J lost 2 bases, and 14 bases lay in between. Germline V gene data show CDR1 as MNHEY and CDR2 as SMNVEV (reference sequence). The CDR3 contains 15 residues. This CDR3 reads CASTSGTANTGELFF. The CDR3 DNA follows: TGTGCCAGCACCTCCGGGACTGCAAACACCGGGGAGCTGTTTTTT.

The chain links TRBV5-6 to TRBJ2-7; a possible D gene is TRBD2 (5 bases). This CDR3 has 15 residues. Germline CDR1 reads SGHDT; CDR2 reads YYEEEE. V was pared by 4 bases and J by 4 bases, with 18 bases between. DNA of the CDR3: TGTGCCAGCAGCAACAGCGGAGGATTTACGTACGAGCAGTACTTC. Translating it yields CASSNSGGFTYEQYF.

This chain joins TRBV4-1 and TRBJ1-2; 11 bases fit TRBD1. CDR3 length: 15 residues. The germline V gene encodes CDR1 MGHRA and CDR2 YSYEKL. V lost 5 bases and J lost 3; bases outside the gene matches: 5. CDR3 protein: CASSSRTGGDYGYTF. The DNA of the CDR3 is TGCGCCAGCAGCTCAAGGACAGGGGGCGACTATGGCTACACCTTC.

This clone occurred once. The V gene is TRBV12-5, the J gene TRBJ1-1; 7 bases are shared with TRBD1. The CDR3 is 12 amino acids. The V and J ends lost 6 bases and 7 bases, in that order; junction bases with no gene match: 5. Germline values: CDR1 LGHNT, CDR2 FRNRAP. This chain's CDR3 is CASGGTDGEAFF. In DNA, the CDR3 is TGTGCTAGTGGCGGGACAGATGGTGAAGCTTTCTTT.

Worth noting for this clone: Compared with germline, one end of the junction differs, possibly owing to a read error. V and J are TRBV10-2 and TRBJ1-4; D call uncertain. The V gene's germline CDR1 is WSHSY and CDR2 SAAADI. This CDR3 comprises 13 residues. This CDR3 is CASSRQTHEKLFF. In DNA, the CDR3 is TGCGCCAGCAGTAGACAAACTCATGAAAAACTGTTTTTT.

The chain uses TRBV5-6 and TRBJ2-2; 11 bases line up with TRBD2. Germline values: CDR1 SGHDT, CDR2 YYEEEE. V lost 4 bases, J lost 5 bases, and 10 bases stayed unmatched. CDR3 length: 17 residues. The CDR3 DNA is TGTGCCAGCAGCCTACTTCTAGCGGGGGGCCTAACCGGGGAGCTGTTTTTT. Translation gives CASSLLLAGGLTGELFF.

CDR3 in amino acids: CASSQQRGPGSSGNTIYF. The CDR3 nucleotides read TGTGCCAGCAGTCAACAGAGGGGGCCTGGGAGCTCTGGAAACACCATATATTTT. This sequence joins TRBV6-6 and TRBJ1-3; 7 nucleotides match TRBD1. This CDR3 comprises 18 residues. Germline CDR1 is MNHNY and CDR2 is SVGAGI (reference sequence). V lost 5 bases to trimming and J lost 0 bases; unmatched junction nucleotides: 13.

The genes are TRBV27 and TRBJ1-1, with 8 positions matching TRBD1. V shed 2 bases, J shed 1 base, and the junction held 0 bases outside the gene matches. From germline, CDR1 is MNHEY and CDR2 SMNVEV (reference sequence). The CDR3 length is 14 residues. This CDR3 reads CASSLGTGNTEAFF. DNA for the CDR3: TGTGCCAGCAGTTTAGGGACAGGGAACACTGAAGCTTTCTTT.

The rearrangement joins TRBV5-8 to TRBJ2-5; 9 bases fit TRBD2. The J segment lost 1 base and the V segment lost 3 bases, leaving 7 bases of the junction unmatched. This CDR3 is built from 16 residues. Germline CDR1 SGHTS, CDR2 YDEGEE. This CDR3 is CASSWNIAGAQETQYF. The CDR3 DNA reads as TGTGCCAGCAGCTGGAACATAGCGGGGGCCCAAGAGACCCAGTACTTC.

The chain has TRBV4-1 and TRBJ1-5, with D unclear. The CDR3 runs to 17 residues. Germline V lookup: CDR1 MGHRA, CDR2 YSYEKL. Trimming shortened V by 1 base and J by 1 base, and 14 bases separated the two germline ends. DNA of the CDR3: TGCGCCAGCAGCCAAGCCCCATCTGGACTCAGCAATCAGCCCCAGCATTTT. This codes for CASSQAPSGLSNQPQHF.

This clone has just a few counts. V is TRBV12-3 or TRBV12-4 and J is TRBJ1-1; D is unclear. The V end lost 3 bases, the J end lost 6 bases, and 5 bases lay between the germline ends. CDR3 length: 11 residues. The CDR3 spells CASSLGPEAFF. Here the CDR3 DNA reads TGTGCCAGCAGTTTGGGCCCTGAAGCTTTCTTT.

The chain has TRBV10-3 and TRBJ2-7; the match to TRBD2 covers 8 bases. In germline, CDR1 is ENHRY, CDR2 SYGVKD. CDR3 length: 14 amino acids. The V and J ends lost 3 bases and 2 bases, in that order; junction bases with no gene match: 3. This chain's CDR3 is CAISDPGGAYEQYF. Here the CDR3 DNA reads TGTGCCATCAGTGACCCGGGGGGGGCCTACGAGCAGTACTTC.

This clone was counted between two and nine times. This chain uses TRBV3-1 (or the pseudogene TRBV3-2) with TRBJ1-1, with a possible D match to TRBD1 (6 bases). V shed 4 bases and J shed 3 bases, with 6 bases lying between them. Germline loops: CDR1 LGHDT, CDR2 YNNKEL (reference sequence). The CDR3 length is 12 residues. CDR3 bases: TGTGCCAGCAGCCGACAGGACACTGAAGCTTTCTTT. Encoded protein: CASSRQDTEAFF.

The rearrangement uses TRBV30 and TRBJ2-1, with a tentative D call TRBD1 (5 bases). The germline gives CDR1 GTSNPN, CDR2 SVGIG (reference sequence). Trimming removed 1 base from V and 4 bases from J, with 5 bases in between. CDR3 length equals 12 residues. This CDR3 is CAWSAGYNEQFF. CDR3 DNA sequence: TGTGCCTGGAGTGCAGGGTACAATGAGCAGTTCTTC.

The DNA for the CDR3 is TGTGCCAGCAGACGCGGGACTATCCAAGAGACCCAGTACTTC. Protein sequence: CASRRGTIQETQYF. This chain uses TRBV6-5 with TRBJ2-5; 7 bases fit TRBD2. J gave up 1 base and V 6 bases, and 5 bases lay outside the gene matches. Germline CDR1 and CDR2: MNHEY and SVGAGI. This CDR3 comprises 14 residues.

The CDR3 bases are TGCGCCAGCAGTCAATCCGGCCAGGGGAAAAGACACGAGCAGTACTTC. Translated: CASSQSGQGKRHEQYF. The genes are TRBV23-1 and TRBJ2-7; maybe TRBD1 (6 bases). TRBV23-1 has ORF status, its function being uncertain. Trimming took 0 bases from V and 5 from J, leaving 17 bases between them. This CDR3 is built from 16 residues.